This T cell receptor (beta chain) was profiled in a study of T-cell memory formation after mild COVID-19 (dated by TCRdb to the early 2020s). With respect to the entire study: TCR sequence clusters from the two donors were found to be largely donor specific. The cohort comprised two young, previously healthy adult volunteers, one female and one male. T-cell clones expanding and contracting after mild COVID-19 in a couple of donors were tracked by longitudinal TCRalpha and TCRbeta repertoire sequencing.

As concerns this clonotype: Its recognized antigen is unknown. No base quality values were provided; no much bigger clone lies one nucleotide off.

Sequencing took place on an Illumina NovaSeq 6000. TCRalpha and TCRbeta cDNA libraries were built by 5'RACE with constant-segment primers, adding sample barcodes and unique molecular identifiers. Trizol reagent was used to extract RNA from every sample. Libraries were amplified in two PCR steps, with a second sample barcode and Illumina TruSeq adapters added in the second step. Libraries were sequenced on an Illumina NovaSeq with 2 x 150 bp paired-end reads. In the paper's pipeline: Reads were demultiplexed and collapsed into UMI-guided consensus sequences with migec v1.2.7. Using mixcr v2.1.11, UMI consensuses were aligned to TRA and TRB V and J templates and then assembled into clonotypes. Clonotypes were classified as expanded or contracted when called significant by both edgeR and NoisET, with noise models trained on biological replicates. edgeR calls used a false discovery rate-adjusted p below 0.01 and a log2 fold-change threshold of 1. As an exploratory analysis of dynamics, max-normalized trajectories of the 1000 most abundant clonotypes were examined by PCA with hierarchical clustering. Each responding clone was given a CD4 or CD8 phenotype based on the CD4+ and CD8+ repertoires, which had been sequenced separately. Using fastp trimming at Q25 and MiXCR clonotype assembly, TCRdb reanalyzed the public sequencing data and kept in-frame beta chains. Each record represents a unique CDR3 protein, reported with the most common genes and DNA among its rows. V and J calls and clone size were set by TCRdb, not the authors. The sample table holds 250,000 or so distinct CDR3 sequences, of which about a sixth were seen once. The ten largest make up about 21% of the sample.

Ficoll-Paque density gradient centrifugation was the method used to isolate PBMCs. Beyond this particular receptor, the publication reports: Balanced CD4/CD8 phenotypes were observed for clones contracting from day 15 to 85, whereas a bias towards CD4+ was observed for a second wave of clones expanding from day 15 to 37. SARS-CoV-2 specificity of the second-wave clones peaking on day 37 was not confirmed. Contracting CD4+ clones turned up mainly in the CM and EM memory subsets, whereas EMRA was where CD8+ clones were enriched. Only a couple of mild cases were covered by the study, and larger cohorts that include severe cases with pre-infection samples were considered necessary. Some responding clones were detected in pre-infection memory, suggesting pre-existing cross-reactive memory T cells joined the SARS-CoV-2 response.

The CDR1 and CDR2 encoded by the germline V gene are SQVTM and ANQGSEA. The CDR3, cysteine through phenylalanine, is 12 amino acids long. This entry keeps only the CDR3 DNA: 36 bases, framed from base 1. Unmatched junction bases come to 3, with V trimmed by 5 bases and J by 4 bases. Sequencing was performed on PBMCs or a T cell subset sorted from them (not recorded which). This TCR derives from a man aged 18 to 29 who had mild COVID-19 (a few samples of this study predate the infection). The sample titles of this study are shuffled in the database, so cell type and time point are left out; the donor was told from shared clones. The chain is encoded by TRBV29-1 joined to TRBJ1-2, and TRBD1 matches 8 of the central bases. In nucleotide form, the sequence is TGCAGCGTTCCAGGGGGCAGCTATGGCTACACCTTC. Its protein reads: CSVPGGSYGYTF.